The sequence of this T cell receptor (beta chain) was determined in a study of Tregs in tolerant kidney transplant recipients. Notes on the study in general: For some patients, primers changed over time, blocking nucleotide-level comparison. Few patients were studied, so findings need validation in larger groups.

After removal of 4 bases from V and 0 bases from J, the junction contained 2 bases not matched to a gene. CDR1 and CDR2 from the germline V gene are SGHAT and FQNNGV. The CDR3 is 15 residues long. Details on this clone: Its matching antigen is unknown. The missing CDR3 end, 3 residues past where the read stops, is filled in from the germline J gene.

The nonmyeloablative bone marrow transplants came from related graft donors, with transient mixed chimerism. TCRdb's copy holds only in-frame clones and misses some; the assay was immunoSEQ multiplex PCR. The sample totals 30,000 to 40,000 clones. The sequence was collected from a human patient who received a combined kidney and bone marrow transplant. The graft donor may have contributed some T cells. Sequencing was performed on CD4+ T cells from blood (PBMCs), taken 24 months after the transplant. The rearrangement links TRBV11-2 to TRBJ2-3; 9 bases map to TRBD1. CDR3 sequence: CASSSTGGSTDTQYF. The part of the CDR3 DNA that was read is TGTGCCAGCAGCTCGACAGGGGGGAGCACAGATACG.